This T cell receptor (beta chain) was recorded in a study of control samples from healthy donors and cancer patients. Produced via immunoSEQ multiplex PCR; TCRdb's table is partial and in-frame only. The top ten hold about 2.8% of the sample, which has 50,000 or so clones, 80% to 90% seen once. There are a few counts of this clone. Germline V lookup: CDR1 ENHRY, CDR2 SYGVKD. V was pared by 0 bases and J by 6 bases, with 7 bases of the junction left unmatched. This CDR3 region has 15 residues. Sequenced: PBMCs. The receptor was isolated from a woman aged 50 to 60 with lung cancer. V and J are TRBV10-3 and TRBJ1-2, with 7 nucleotides matching TRBD1. Here the CDR3 DNA reads TGTGCCATCAGTGAGTCGGTAGCAGGGGGACATGGCTACACCTTC. Its translation: CAISESVAGGHGYTF.